This T cell receptor beta chain was obtained from a study of cytomegalovirus exposure and HLA in healthy donors. On the study more broadly: Across more than 350 genotyped donors, approximately 81% landed in the Caucasian-associated ancestry cluster. General study points: An Asian-associated ancestry cluster reportedly showed fewer N-insertions than the approximately 650-donor mean in a later analysis. Reports showed the classifier diagnosing cytomegalovirus status with high specificity and sensitivity.

Trimming cost V 0 bases and J 3 bases; bases outside gene matches: 6. This CDR3 has 16 residues. CDR1 is LGHNA, CDR2 YSLEER, per germline. With 60 Vbeta and 13 Jbeta primers, the PCR was carried out. Some clones are missing from TCRdb's copy, which holds only in-frame ones; the method was immunoSEQ multiplex PCR. The sample yields about 160,000 clones, 65% to 70% seen once. The count of this clone is one. Antigen: not known. The sequence came from a woman under 30 in good health and CMV-seropositive. The specimen was PBMCs. The rearrangement joins TRBV4-3 to TRBJ2-3, with 7 nucleotides matching TRBD2. CDR3 sequence (DNA): TGCGCCAGCAGCCAAGATGCTAGCGGCGGAACAGATACGCAGTATTTT. Encoded protein: CASSQDASGGTDTQYF.